This entry features one T cell receptor (beta chain) sequence. Its matching antigen is unknown. Per sample, some 100,000 TCR templates were assayed. TCRdb's copy holds only in-frame clones and misses some; the assay was immunoSEQ multiplex PCR. The sample yields tens of thousands of clones, about 88% seen once. This specimen comes from a study of siplizumab effects on memory and regulatory T cells. Study outcomes and limitations: Assignment to unstimulated subsets succeeded for only a minor fraction of the alloreactive clones.

The sequencing input was naive CD8+ T cells sorted from blood. This TCR derives from a human donor in good health.

CDR3 sequence reads: CSVEPQGDPKLEQFF. The CDR3 DNA sequence: TGCAGCGTTGAACCCCAGGGGGATCCGAAGTTAGAGCAGTTCTTC. V gene TRBV29-1 combines with J gene TRBJ2-1; the match to TRBD1 covers 7 bases. CDR1 is SQVTM and CDR2 is ANQGSEA in the germline V gene. The CDR3 totals 15 residues. V shed 2 bases, J shed 10 bases, and the junction held 14 bases outside the gene matches.